These 31 T cell receptor beta chains were sequenced from one sample in a study of OX40 agonist ivuxolimab in advanced cancers. Profiled with immunoSEQ multiplex PCR; TCRdb holds only in-frame clones, not every one. The sample carries some 22,000 clones, 80% to 90% recorded once. Sequenced here: CD4+ or CD8+ T cells sorted from blood, sampled in a trial of the OX40 agonist ivuxolimab. The receptors were sampled from an adult with an advanced solid tumor such as melanoma, head and neck, liver or kidney cancer.

In the case of this clone: One end of the junction fails to match germline, which may point to a read error. The J gene is TRBJ2-2, the V gene TRBV5-1; a possible D gene is TRBD1 (6 bases). CDR3 length: 16 amino acids. Germline loops: CDR1 SGHRS, CDR2 YFSETQ. Written as DNA, the CDR3 is TGCGCCAGCAGCTACACAGGGATGGGGAACGCCGGGGAGCTGTTTTTT. It encodes CASSYTGMGNAGELFF. Full variable domain (rest looked up from reference TRBV5-1 and TRBJ2-2): KAGVTQTPRYLIKTRGQQVTLSCSPISGHRSVSWYQQTPGQGLQFLFEYFSETQRNKGNFPGRFSGRQFSNSRSEMNVSTLELGDSALYLCASSYTGMGNAGELFFGEGSRLTVL.

By share, this clone counts as medium-sized (0.01 to 0.1%). The chain carries TRBV29-1 and TRBJ2-7; D call uncertain. Between the trimmed V and J ends, which lost 8 bases and 6 bases, there was a span of 11 bases. Germline assignment: CDR1 SQVTM and CDR2 ANQGSEA. The length of the CDR3 is 10 residues. The CDR3 is CSLSGAEQYF. Written as DNA, the CDR3 is TGCAGCCTATCAGGAGCCGAGCAGTACTTC.

This clone is judged large. The V call is TRBV5-1, the J call TRBJ1-1; a possible D gene is TRBD1 (6 bases). Trimming shortened V by 1 base and J by 0 bases, and 16 bases separated the two germline ends. The CDR3 length is 17 residues. Germline V lookup: CDR1 SGHRS, CDR2 YFSETQ. Here the CDR3 DNA reads TGCGCCAGCAGCTTGAGTCTTCGGACAGTAGTGAACACTGAAGCTTTCTTT. Protein product: CASSLSLRTVVNTEAFF.

This clone was detected only a few times. The rearrangement uses TRBV28 and TRBJ2-3, with 8 positions matching TRBD1. CDR1 is MDHEN and CDR2 is SYDVKM in the germline V gene. The CDR3 runs 15 residues. With 2 bases clipped from V and 3 bases from J, the junction kept 4 bases outside the gene matches. The CDR3: CASSLVTGVTDTQYF. The CDR3 DNA reads TGTGCCAGCAGTTTAGTGACAGGGGTTACAGATACGCAGTATTTT.

V gene TRBV5-4 combines with J gene TRBJ2-7; TRBD2 agrees at 7 bases. The CDR3 sequence is 13 residues long. Germline V gene lookup returns CDR1 SGHNT and CDR2 YYREEE (reference sequence). J gave up 2 bases and V 4 bases, and 3 bases lay outside the gene matches. The CDR3 nucleotides are TGTGCCAGCAGCCCAGGACTAGCCTACGAGCAGTACTTC. This encodes CASSPGLAYEQYF.

The chain recombines TRBV25-1 with TRBJ2-7; possibly TRBD2 for D (6 bases). The CDR3 covers 16 residues. Per the germline V gene, CDR1 is MGHDK and CDR2 is SYGVNS. V was clipped by 4 bases and J by 3 bases, with 19 bases between them. CDR3 protein: CASSVPGGRRLYEQYF. As DNA, the CDR3 is TGTGCCAGCAGTGTCCCCGGGGGACGGCGGCTCTACGAGCAGTACTTC.

The V and J genes are TRBV18 and TRBJ1-2, with TRBD1 identical over 8 bases. CDR1 is KGHSH, CDR2 LQKENI, per germline. V lost 7 bases and J lost 1; bases outside the gene matches: 11. This CDR3 has 16 residues. The CDR3 bases are TGTGCCAGCTTCGACCAAGACAGGGGCCATAACTATGGCTACACCTTC. Protein product: CASFDQDRGHNYGYTF.

V usage is TRBV5-1 and J usage is TRBJ1-1; 8 bases align to TRBD1. V was clipped by 4 bases and J by 3 bases; unmatched bases: 5. CDR3 size: 14 residues. Looked up from germline, CDR1 is SGHRS and CDR2 is YFSETQ. CDR3 in amino acids: CASSTGQGYTEAFF. CDR3 DNA sequence: TGCGCCAGCAGCACCGGACAGGGTTACACTGAAGCTTTCTTT.

V is TRBV18 and J is TRBJ2-7; 7 bases are shared with TRBD1. The CDR3 has 14 residues. Trimming took 3 bases from V and 5 from J; bases not matched to a gene: 7. Germline V gives CDR1 KGHSH, CDR2 LQKENI. Here the CDR3 DNA reads TGTGCCAGCTCACCGGTGGGACAGTCCGACGAGCAGTACTTC. Translation gives CASSPVGQSDEQYF.

The chain has TRBV4-1 and TRBJ1-2, with TRBD1 as a possible D gene (5 bases). V was trimmed by 1 base and J by 5 bases, leaving 14 bases between them. Germline V gene lookup returns CDR1 MGHRA and CDR2 YSYEKL. CDR3 size: 15 residues. In nucleotides, the CDR3 is TGCGCCAGCAGCCAAGGGAGCAGGGCAGAGTATGGCTACACCTTC. Translated, it gives CASSQGSRAEYGYTF.

The rearrangement uses TRBV7-2 and TRBJ2-6; no firm D call. The CDR3 loop spans 13 amino acids. Germline V CDR1 and CDR2: SGHTA, FQGNSA. V was clipped by 10 bases and J by 0 bases, with 7 bases between them. For the CDR3, the DNA is TGTGCCATCGAGAGCTCTGGGGCCAACGTCCTGACTTTC. Residues: CAIESSGANVLTF.

The chain recombines TRBV27 with TRBJ1-2, with a possible D match to TRBD1 (5 bases). Germline values: CDR1 MNHEY, CDR2 SMNVEV (reference sequence). V lost 2 bases and J 6 bases, leaving 13 bases between the germline ends. This CDR3 region has 14 residues. This CDR3 is CASSLDRDPNGYTF. CDR3 DNA sequence: TGTGCCAGCAGTTTAGATCGGGACCCCAATGGCTACACCTTC.

This clone was detected only once. This CDR3 is CASSPPERVYTQYF. CDR3 bases: TGTGCCAGCAGCCCTCCGGAACGGGTATATACGCAGTATTTT. The rearrangement joins TRBV7-9 to TRBJ2-3; no reliable D call. This CDR3 contains 14 residues. CDR1 SEHNR and CDR2 FQNEAQ come from the germline V gene (reference sequence). Trimming took off 5 bases at V and 7 bases at J, with 16 bases between the two ends.

The chain uses TRBV27 and TRBJ1-6, with a tentative D call TRBD1 (5 bases). V was trimmed by 7 bases and J by 6 bases, leaving 10 bases between them. Germline loops: CDR1 MNHEY, CDR2 SMNVEV (reference sequence). CDR3 length: 13 amino acids. CDR3 nucleotides: TGTGCCAGCAAAATCGGGGCTAATTCACCCCTCCACTTT. It encodes CASKIGANSPLHF.

V is TRBV5-4 and J is TRBJ2-7; D not certain. In germline, CDR1 is SGHNT, CDR2 YYREEE (reference sequence). V was clipped by 1 base and J by 5 bases, with 13 bases between them. The CDR3 spans 14 residues. Here the CDR3 reads CASSLITTRDEQYF. CDR3 DNA sequence: TGTGCCAGCAGCTTGATTACGACCCGGGACGAGCAGTACTTC.

The genes are TRBV29-1 and TRBJ1-2, with D perhaps TRBD1 (5 bases). The germline V gene has CDR1 SQVTM and CDR2 ANQGSEA. The CDR3 sequence is 13 residues long. Trimming left V 6 bases short and J 5 bases short, with 16 bases between. CDR3 DNA sequence: TGCAGCGTGGGGGGGGACGGTCTTTATGGCTACACCTTC. Translation: CSVGGDGLYGYTF.

This clone was found a few times. The chain carries TRBV27 and TRBJ2-2; D may be TRBD2 (6 bases). The germline CDR1 and CDR2 sequences are MNHEY and SMNVEV (reference sequence). V lost 2 bases, J lost 5 bases, and 12 bases lay in between. This CDR3 is built from 15 residues. The CDR3 DNA reads as TGTGCCAGCAGTTTAGGGGGGTGGGGGACCGGGGAGCTGTTTTTT. Protein product: CASSLGGWGTGELFF.

The genes are TRBV27 and TRBJ2-3; D perhaps matches TRBD2 (7 bases). Germline CDR1 MNHEY, CDR2 SMNVEV (reference sequence). The CDR3 totals 15 residues. Trimming took off 3 bases at V and 4 bases at J, with 14 bases between the two ends. CDR3 loop: CASSFSGGSADTQYF. The CDR3 DNA reads as TGTGCCAGCAGTTTTTCGGGGGGCAGCGCAGATACGCAGTATTTT.

The chain joins TRBV5-1 to TRBJ1-2; 7 nucleotides match TRBD1. The CDR3 totals 19 residues. V shed 0 bases, J shed 2 bases, and the junction held 16 bases outside the gene matches. CDR1 is SGHRS and CDR2 is YFSETQ in the germline V gene. This chain's CDR3 is CASSLAIGGAAITNYGYTF. DNA of the CDR3: TGCGCCAGCAGCTTGGCTATAGGGGGCGCAGCTATTACAAACTATGGCTACACCTTC.

The chain is built from TRBV19 and TRBJ1-5; 7 nucleotides line up with TRBD1. The CDR3 loop spans 14 amino acids. V shed 11 bases and J 0 bases; nucleotides not matched to a gene: 7. Germline V CDR1 and CDR2: LNHDA, SQIVND (reference sequence). The CDR3, as DNA: TGTGCCGGAGGGGACAGCTATAGCAATCAGCCCCAGCATTTT. Translating gives CAGGDSYSNQPQHF.

There are a few counts of this clone. V is TRBV10-3 and J is TRBJ2-7; 15 bases agree with TRBD2. The CDR3 totals 17 residues. J lost 0 bases, V lost 2 bases, and 2 bases had no gene match. CDR1 and CDR2 (germline): ENHRY, SYGVKD. Here the CDR3 reads CAISEGLAGGNSYEQYF. The CDR3 coding sequence is TGTGCCATCAGTGAGGGACTAGCGGGGGGGAACTCCTACGAGCAGTACTTC.

V usage is TRBV5-6 and J usage is TRBJ1-2; D is ambiguous. With 6 bases removed from V and 5 bases from J, the gap between germline ends came to 20 bases. This CDR3 contains 15 residues. In germline, CDR1 is SGHDT, CDR2 YYEEEE. CDR3 DNA sequence: TGTGCCAGCACCGGCGAGGATCCGATTCTTTATGGCTACACCTTC. Amino acids: CASTGEDPILYGYTF.

This rearrangement joins TRBV2 to TRBJ1-1; no clear D. V shed 3 bases and J shed 8 bases, with 10 bases lying between them. Germline CDR1 and CDR2: SNHLY and FYNNEI. The CDR3 spans 12 residues. CDR3 sequence reads: CASSDFRLEAFF. The CDR3 bases are TGTGCCAGCAGTGACTTCAGGCTGGAAGCTTTCTTT.

This sequence joins TRBV5-1 and TRBJ2-3; no firm D call. V was trimmed by 0 bases and J by 5 bases, leaving 10 bases between them. Germline loops: CDR1 SGHRS, CDR2 YFSETQ. The CDR3 is 14 residues long. The CDR3 here is CASSLEVVGDTQYF. DNA for the CDR3: TGCGCCAGCAGCTTGGAGGTCGTCGGAGATACGCAGTATTTT.

J is TRBJ2-5 and V is TRBV29-1, with a possible D match to TRBD2 (7 bases). Deletions cut 7 bases from V and 5 bases from J, with 23 bases between. There are 15 residues in the CDR3. Germline CDR1 SQVTM, CDR2 ANQGSEA. The CDR3, as DNA: TGCAGCGCCTTAGGGGGGGGCTTTTCAGTTGAGACCCAGTACTTC. The encoded protein is CSALGGGFSVETQYF.

The genes are TRBV4-2 and TRBJ1-2, with TRBD1 matching over 7 bases. Per the germline V gene, CDR1 is LGHNA and CDR2 is YNFKEQ. J was trimmed by 0 bases and V by 0 bases; bases with no gene match: 4. The CDR3 has 16 amino acids. In DNA form, the CDR3 reads TGTGCCAGCAGCCAAGATACAGACAGGGCTAACTATGGCTACACCTTC. It translates to CASSQDTDRANYGYTF.

V and J are TRBV10-3 and TRBJ2-7; tentatively, D is TRBD1 (8 bases). There are 15 residues in the CDR3. Trimming took 2 bases from V and 6 from J, leaving 17 bases between them. Germline CDR1 ENHRY, CDR2 SYGVKD. This chain's CDR3 is CAISEPAGQDREQYF. In DNA, the CDR3 is TGTGCCATCAGTGAGCCAGCGGGACAGGACCGCGAGCAGTACTTC.

This clone showed up just a few times. DNA for the CDR3: TGTGCCAGTACCTCCTGGGAGATGAACACTGAAGCTTTCTTT. It is translated as CASTSWEMNTEAFF. The chain recombines TRBV19 with TRBJ1-1; D gene uncertain. Trimming took off 7 bases at V and 0 bases at J, with 12 bases between the two ends. CDR1 and CDR2 (germline): LNHDA, SQIVND (reference sequence). The CDR3 runs 14 residues.

This chain joins TRBV6-5 and TRBJ2-5, with TRBD1 as a possible D gene (6 bases). V lost 6 bases, J lost 0 bases, and 14 bases lay in between. The CDR3 covers 15 residues. Germline CDR1 is MNHEY and CDR2 is SVGAGI. The CDR3 DNA reads as TGTGCCAGCAGCTGGTCAGGGGCGGACCAAGAGACCCAGTACTTC. It encodes CASSWSGADQETQYF.

The rearrangement uses TRBV2 and TRBJ2-1; D unclear. Germline lookup yields CDR1 SNHLY and CDR2 FYNNEI. The CDR3 is 13 amino acids. Trimming took 7 bases from V and 2 from J, leaving 9 bases between them. This chain's CDR3 is CASKDGPYNEQFF. CDR3 DNA sequence: TGTGCCAGCAAGGATGGCCCCTACAATGAGCAGTTCTTC.

The V and J genes are TRBV6-6 and TRBJ1-2; D is ambiguous. Germline V lookup: CDR1 MNHNY, CDR2 SVGAGI (reference sequence). The CDR3 runs 15 residues. The V end was cut by 2 bases, the J end by 3 bases, with 13 bases between. The CDR3 here is CASSYDLSGYYGYTF. DNA of the CDR3: TGTGCCAGCAGTTACGATTTGTCCGGATACTATGGCTACACCTTC.